This T cell receptor (beta chain) was sequenced during a study of CD8+ T cells in alopecia areata. Findings of the study overall: Lesional scalp exceeded normal scalp in clonality, especially in alopecia totalis/universalis. Scalp samples also yield sequences from resident alphabeta T cells of normal skin.

Treatment noted: oral pan-JAK inhibitor, 5-10 mg twice daily. Sampling of alopecia areata patients yielded lesional scalp punch biopsies as well as peripheral blood. cDNA reverse transcribed from extracted RNA served as the sequencing template. The repertoire was sequenced with immunoSEQ multiplex PCR; TCRdb's copy has only in-frame clones and lacks some. The sample includes about 210,000 clones, just over 65% of them seen just once. In regard to this clone: The antigen remains undetermined.

The TCR sequence derives from a human donor with alopecia areata. The material sequenced was CD4+ T cells sorted from blood, taken at roughly week 45, from a patient treated with tofacitinib.

CDR3: CAWSSLAGLTYNEQFF. The CDR3 DNA follows: TGTGCCTGGAGTTCCCTAGCGGGGCTGACCTACAATGAGCAGTTCTTC. V is TRBV30 and J is TRBJ2-1; 9 bases line up with TRBD2. V trimming: 2 bases; J trimming: 2 bases; junction bases outside the gene matches: 7. The CDR3 spans 16 residues. Germline V gene lookup returns CDR1 GTSNPN and CDR2 SVGIG (reference sequence).